The 22 T cell receptor beta chains given below trace back to one sample, sequenced in a study of beta chain features in type 1 diabetes. No antigens are known for them. Expressed TCRB transcripts were sequenced because the entire RNA isolate underwent reverse transcription. Profiled with immunoSEQ multiplex PCR; TCRdb holds only in-frame clones, not every one. The repertoire holds a few hundred thousand clones, with about 15% as singletons. Study results and limitations: Among patients with Type 1 diabetes, TCRB CDR3s were moderately but significantly shorter in every one of the four CD4+ subsets.

Material: naive CD4+ T cells from blood. All receptors derive from a man aged 25-40 years with type 1 diabetes.

This clone has just a few counts. The V gene is TRBV29-1, the J gene TRBJ1-1; TRBD1 is a possible D gene (5 bases). The CDR3 runs to 13 residues. CDR1 and CDR2 from the germline V gene are SQVTM and ANQGSEA. Trimming took 4 bases from V and 1 from J, leaving 10 bases between them. This CDR3 reads CSVGVRENTEAFF. CDR3 in DNA: TGCAGCGTTGGGGTCAGGGAGAACACTGAAGCTTTCTTT. Variable domain in full (rest from reference TRBV29-1 and TRBJ1-1): SAVISQKPSRDICQRGTSLTIQCQVDSQVTMMFWYRQQPGQSLTLIATANQGSEATYESGFVIDKFPISRPNLTFSTLTVSNMSPEDSSIYLCSVGVRENTEAFFGQGTRLTVV.

This chain joins TRBV19 and TRBJ2-1, with 9 bases that match TRBD1. This CDR3 contains 14 residues. Germline CDR1 reads LNHDA; CDR2 reads SQIVND (reference sequence). Losses at the gene ends were 6 bases for V and 6 bases for J; bases not matched to a gene: 6. This CDR3 reads CASSRTGARNEQFF. The CDR3 region has the DNA TGTGCCAGTAGCCGGACAGGGGCTCGCAATGAGCAGTTCTTC.

V and J are TRBV11-2 and TRBJ2-7; TRBD1 matches 7 bases. Germline-derived CDR1 and CDR2 are SGHAT and FQNNGV. V gave up 5 bases and J gave up 3 bases; unmatched junction bases: 7. The CDR3 loop spans 14 amino acids. The CDR3 nucleotides read TGTGCCAGCAGCCCCCCGGGACAGCTCTACGAGCAGTACTTC. Translating gives CASSPPGQLYEQYF.

In the case of this clone: Other DNA sequences in the same sample also yield this CDR3. The chain has TRBV6-5 and TRBJ1-5; no firm D call. The V end was cut by 2 bases, the J end by 0 bases, with 5 bases between. Germline V lookup: CDR1 MNHEY, CDR2 SVGAGI. The CDR3 loop spans 14 amino acids. CDR3 loop: CASSYGGSNQPQHF. For the CDR3, the DNA is TGTGCCAGCAGTTACGGCGGTAGCAATCAGCCCCAGCATTTT.

This clone was counted between two and nine times. The chain combines TRBV29-1 with TRBJ1-1; 8 nucleotides match TRBD1. Germline trimming cut 6 bases from V and 0 bases from J; bases unmatched to any gene: 3. Germline V gene sequence: CDR1 SQVTM, CDR2 ANQGSEA. This CDR3 is 13 amino acids long. The CDR3 loop is CSVRTGMNTEAFF. CDR3 sequence (DNA): TGCAGCGTCCGGACAGGGATGAACACTGAAGCTTTCTTT.

The table lists this clone with a few counts. The chain carries TRBV5-1 and TRBJ1-2, with D possibly TRBD1 on 5 matching bases. V gave up 1 base and J gave up 8 bases, with 15 bases separating them. The length of the CDR3 is 14 residues. Germline CDR1 reads SGHRS; CDR2 reads YFSETQ. The CDR3 loop reads CASSLTPGPRGYTF. CDR3 nucleotides: TGCGCCAGCAGCTTGACACCAGGGCCTAGAGGCTACACCTTC.

This clone was seen only a few times. The V and J genes are TRBV11-2 and TRBJ2-5; TRBD2 aligns across 10 bases. The CDR3 covers 15 residues. Germline V gives CDR1 SGHAT, CDR2 FQNNGV. The ends lost 3 bases at V and 5 bases at J; junction bases unmatched: 6. The chain's CDR3 is CASSFLAGASETQYF. CDR3 nucleotides: TGTGCCAGCAGCTTCCTAGCGGGAGCCTCCGAGACCCAGTACTTC.

The V call is TRBV5-1, the J call TRBJ2-2, with D uncertain. V lost 0 bases and J lost 3, with 6 bases in between. The CDR3 extends over 14 amino acids. Germline V CDR1 and CDR2: SGHRS, YFSETQ. The CDR3 reads CASSLVTDTGELFF. CDR3 DNA: TGCGCCAGCAGCTTGGTTACGGACACCGGGGAGCTGTTTTTT.

This clone came up a few times. The chain is built from TRBV11-2 and TRBJ2-3; 7 bases align to TRBD1. The trim removed 8 bases at V and 5 bases at J, leaving 7 bases unmatched. Germline V CDR1 and CDR2: SGHAT, FQNNGV. CDR3 length: 13 residues. CDR3 sequence (DNA): TGTGCCAGCCGGACAGGTATGGAAGATACGCAGTATTTT. This sequence encodes CASRTGMEDTQYF.

The chain carries TRBV7-9 and TRBJ2-7, with 9 bases lining up with TRBD2. Per germline, CDR1 SEHNR and CDR2 FQNEAQ (reference sequence). With 1 base clipped from V and 2 bases from J, the junction kept 6 bases outside the gene matches. The length of the CDR3 is 16 residues. The CDR3 loop is CASSLGASGETYEQYF. The DNA of the CDR3 is TGTGCCAGCAGCTTAGGGGCTAGCGGGGAAACCTACGAGCAGTACTTC.

The V and J genes are TRBV11-2 and TRBJ2-1; TRBD2 aligns across 7 bases. Germline V gene lookup returns CDR1 SGHAT and CDR2 FQNNGV. V lost 3 bases to trimming and J lost 0 bases; unmatched junction nucleotides: 5. CDR3 length equals 16 residues. This CDR3 reads CASSLSSSGSYNEQFF. For the CDR3, the DNA is TGTGCCAGCAGCTTGTCGTCTAGCGGCTCCTACAATGAGCAGTTCTTC.

This clone has more than one count but fewer than ten. V and J are TRBV23-1 and TRBJ1-1, with 8 bases fitting TRBD1. TRBV23-1 is placed among ORFs of uncertain function. Unmatched junction bases numbered 2, after V lost 3 bases and J lost 5 bases. This CDR3 is 13 amino acids long. Written as DNA, the CDR3 is TGCGCCAGCAGTCACACAGGGGGAACTGAAGCTTTCTTT. Protein: CASSHTGGTEAFF.

The V gene is TRBV5-1, the J gene TRBJ2-1; possible D gene TRBD1, 6 bases. The CDR3 length is 15 residues. The V gene's germline CDR1 is SGHRS and CDR2 YFSETQ. V was trimmed by 1 base and J by 2 bases, leaving 10 bases between them. The CDR3 loop is CASSLQGPTYNEQFF. DNA for the CDR3: TGCGCCAGCAGCTTGCAGGGGCCTACCTACAATGAGCAGTTCTTC.

This chain links TRBV2 with TRBJ2-1; unclear D gene. The CDR3 extends over 16 amino acids. Germline assignment: CDR1 SNHLY and CDR2 FYNNEI. The V and J ends lost 1 base and 8 bases respectively, with 18 bases between them. The CDR3: CASSEVGSVTGDEQFF. CDR3 in DNA: TGTGCCAGCAGTGAAGTTGGTAGTGTGACTGGCGATGAGCAGTTCTTC. Full variable domain (missing parts from reference TRBV2 and TRBJ2-1): EPEVTQTPSHQVTQMGQEVILRCVPISNHLYFYWYRQILGQKVEFLVSFYNNEISEKSEIFDDQFSVERPDGSNFTLKIRSTKLEDSAMYFCASSEVGSVTGDEQFFGPGTRLTVL.

This clone was seen a few times. The rearrangement links TRBV4-2 to TRBJ1-4; 8 nucleotides line up with TRBD1. Per the germline V gene, CDR1 is LGHNA and CDR2 is YNFKEQ. The CDR3 has 15 residues. The V gene end was trimmed by 4 bases and the J gene end by 7 bases; junction bases not matched to a gene: 8. The CDR3 loop reads CASSLLQGDGEKLFF. In nucleotides, the CDR3 is TGTGCCAGCAGCCTTTTACAGGGGGATGGTGAAAAACTGTTTTTT.

The rearrangement uses TRBV4-1 and TRBJ2-1; maybe TRBD2 (7 bases). Deletions cut 1 base from V and 3 bases from J, with 16 bases between. Germline CDR1 MGHRA, CDR2 YSYEKL. This CDR3 is 17 amino acids long. CDR3 DNA sequence: TGCGCCAGCAGCCAAGTGGGGGGGAGGGGGGACTACAATGAGCAGTTCTTC. The encoded protein is CASSQVGGRGDYNEQFF.

The genes are TRBV5-1 and TRBJ1-5; D is possibly TRBD1 (6 bases). V shed 4 bases and J shed 4 bases, with 24 bases lying between them. CDR3 size: 18 residues. Germline V lookup: CDR1 SGHRS, CDR2 YFSETQ. In nucleotides, the CDR3 is TGCGCCAGCAGCCTTAGGGGGGGGTTCGGGGTCCGGAATCAGCCCCAGCATTTT. Protein sequence: CASSLRGGFGVRNQPQHF.

This clone was detected only a few times. The chain recombines TRBV5-1 with TRBJ2-1; 9 bases align to TRBD2. V lost 0 bases to trimming and J lost 9 bases; unmatched junction nucleotides: 4. This CDR3 is 14 amino acids long. The germline V gene has CDR1 SGHRS and CDR2 YFSETQ. The CDR3 here is CASSLDASGTEQFF. CDR3 DNA sequence: TGCGCCAGCAGCTTGGATGCTAGCGGGACTGAGCAGTTCTTC. The whole variable domain, remainder taken from reference TRBV5-1 and TRBJ2-1, is KAGVTQTPRYLIKTRGQQVTLSCSPISGHRSVSWYQQTPGQGLQFLFEYFSETQRNKGNFPGRFSGRQFSNSRSEMNVSTLELGDSALYLCASSLDASGTEQFFGPGTRLTVL.

Regarding this clone: At one of its ends the junction is not consistent with the germline gene, which may arise from a read error. V usage is TRBV4-1 and J usage is TRBJ2-1, with TRBD2 matching 7 bases. Germline lookup yields CDR1 MGHRA and CDR2 YSYEKL. The length of the CDR3 is 15 residues. The CDR3 protein is CASSSPSGSYNEQFF. Written as DNA, the CDR3 is TGTGCCAGCAGCTCCCCTAGCGGCTCCTACAATGAGCAGTTCTTC.

This chain links TRBV7-9 with TRBJ2-7, with TRBD1 identical over 7 bases. The CDR3 extends over 15 amino acids. V trimming: 4 bases; J trimming: 3 bases; junction bases outside the gene matches: 9. Germline V gives CDR1 SEHNR, CDR2 FQNEAQ (reference sequence). The CDR3 DNA sequence: TGTGCCAGCAGCTCGACCGGGACAGCGAGCTACGAGCAGTACTTC. It yields the protein CASSSTGTASYEQYF.

This clone was seen only a few times. This chain connects TRBV19 to TRBJ1-6; TRBD1 agrees at 9 bases. The V gene's germline CDR1 is LNHDA and CDR2 SQIVND (reference sequence). V lost 5 bases to trimming and J lost 5 bases; unmatched junction nucleotides: 4. This CDR3 comprises 15 residues. CDR3 nucleotide sequence: TGTGCCAGTAGTGCCCGGACAGGGGATAATTCACCCCTCCACTTT. As protein: CASSARTGDNSPLHF.

This clone was observed a handful of times. V and J are TRBV19 and TRBJ1-5; 11 positions agree with TRBD1. CDR3 length: 17 amino acids. V gave up 4 bases and J gave up 4 bases; unmatched junction bases: 9. The germline gives CDR1 LNHDA, CDR2 SQIVND (reference sequence). The CDR3 nucleotides read TGTGCCAGTAGTAAAGGGGGAGGACAGGGGGCGAATCAGCCCCAGCATTTT. It codes for CASSKGGGQGANQPQHF.